This passage covers 27 T cell receptor beta chains from one sample sequenced in a study of cytomegalovirus exposure and HLA in healthy donors. Primers for the PCR totalled 60 Vbeta and 13 Jbeta. Libraries were prepared by immunoSEQ multiplex PCR; TCRdb keeps only in-frame clonotypes and omits some of them. The repertoire holds 100,000 to 150,000 clones, with 65% to 85% as singletons. What was sequenced was PBMCs. Receptors were obtained from a man between 18 and 35 years old in good health and CMV-seropositive.

The rearrangement links TRBV7-9 to TRBJ1-1, with D possibly matching TRBD1 (6 bases). The CDR3 totals 14 residues. V lost 5 bases, J lost 6 bases, and 16 bases lay in between. Per germline, CDR1 SEHNR and CDR2 FQNEAQ (reference sequence). CDR3 DNA sequence: TGTGCCAGCAGCCTTACAGGGAAGGGAGCTGAAGCTTTCTTT. This sequence encodes CASSLTGKGAEAFF.

This chain connects TRBV7-8 to TRBJ2-1, with D possibly matching TRBD2 (5 bases). CDR3 length: 15 amino acids. V shed 5 bases and J shed 8 bases, with 19 bases lying between them. Germline CDR1 SGHVS, CDR2 FQNEAQ. Written as DNA, the CDR3 is TGTGCCAGCAGCCTAGTAATAGCACTAGGTGATGAGCAGTTCTTC. Its protein product is CASSLVIALGDEQFF.

V usage is TRBV19 and J usage is TRBJ2-7, with a tentative D call TRBD2 (6 bases). The CDR3 totals 14 residues. Germline CDR1 reads LNHDA; CDR2 reads SQIVND (reference sequence). The V end was cut by 5 bases, the J end by 0 bases, with 11 bases between. The CDR3 region is CASSLSGLSYEQYF. In DNA, the CDR3 is TGTGCCAGTAGTTTAAGCGGGCTCTCCTACGAGCAGTACTTC. Full variable domain (outside the CDR3, taken from reference TRBV19 and TRBJ2-7): DGGITQSPKYLFRKEGQNVTLSCEQNLNHDAMYWYRQDPGQGLRLIYYSQIVNDFQKGDIAEGYSVSREKKESFPLTVTSAQKNPTAFYLCASSLSGLSYEQYFGPGTRLTVT.

The chain is built from TRBV19 and TRBJ1-5; 9 bases match TRBD1. The V gene end was trimmed by 8 bases and the J gene end by 2 bases; junction bases not matched to a gene: 7. The CDR3 is 15 residues long. Germline values: CDR1 LNHDA, CDR2 SQIVND (reference sequence). CDR3 amino acids: CASGNWDRGNQPQHF. CDR3 DNA sequence: TGTGCCAGTGGCAACTGGGACAGGGGCAATCAGCCCCAGCATTTT.

V gene TRBV30 combines with J gene TRBJ1-3, with D perhaps matching TRBD1 (6 bases). This CDR3 is 14 amino acids long. Germline values: CDR1 GTSNPN, CDR2 SVGIG (reference sequence). The V end was cut by 2 bases, the J end by 8 bases, with 16 bases between. CDR3 region: CAWSLPGVGDTIYF. CDR3 DNA: TGTGCCTGGAGTCTCCCAGGGGTTGGGGACACCATATATTTT.

This chain joins TRBV19 and TRBJ2-1; 14 bases agree with TRBD2. Germline V CDR1 and CDR2: LNHDA, SQIVND (reference sequence). The CDR3 has 20 amino acids. J was trimmed by 5 bases and V by 0 bases; bases with no gene match: 12. The CDR3 DNA is TGTGCCAGTAGTATAGATAGCGGACTAGCGGGAGGTTTTCTAAACAATGAGCAGTTCTTC. Amino acid sequence: CASSIDSGLAGGFLNNEQFF.

The V and J genes are TRBV7-2 and TRBJ2-2; 14 bases are a match to TRBD2. Germline CDR1 and CDR2: SGHTA and FQGNSA. V lost 4 bases to trimming and J lost 5 bases; unmatched junction nucleotides: 12. The CDR3 totals 19 residues. CDR3 DNA sequence: TGTGCCAGCAGCTCCAGCCCGGGACTAGCGGGAGCGTTTACCGGGGAGCTGTTTTTT. Its protein is CASSSSPGLAGAFTGELFF.

This clone has a handful of counts. This CDR3 is CASSSIQVGGSYGYTF. DNA for the CDR3: TGTGCCAGCAGCTCGATTCAAGTTGGGGGCAGCTATGGCTACACCTTC. This chain links TRBV7-2 with TRBJ1-2; the D gene is possibly TRBD1 (6 bases). Trimming removed 4 bases at V and 4 bases at J, with 19 bases between. The CDR3 runs 16 residues. From germline, CDR1 is SGHTA and CDR2 FQGNSA.

The DNA for the CDR3 is TGTGCTAGTGGTTTGCTTCTACCGGGACAGGGGAATTTTCACTCTGGAAACACCATATATTTT. Its protein is CASGLLLPGQGNFHSGNTIYF. The chain employs TRBV12-5 and TRBJ1-3; 10 bases fit TRBD1. CDR3 length equals 21 residues. Germline V lookup: CDR1 LGHNT, CDR2 FRNRAP. The ends lost 2 bases at V and 0 bases at J; junction bases unmatched: 16.

V usage is TRBV10-2 and J usage is TRBJ2-2; 7 bases align to TRBD2. The germline CDR1 and CDR2 sequences are WSHSY and SAAADI. The V segment lost 2 bases and the J segment 4 bases; nucleotides outside the gene matches: 4. The CDR3 totals 15 residues. CDR3 sequence reads: CASSERWGGTGELFF. CDR3 sequence (DNA): TGCGCCAGCAGTGAGAGGTGGGGGGGCACCGGGGAGCTGTTTTTT.

The CDR3 reads CASSLLTPGQHMNTEAFF. Here the CDR3 DNA reads TGTGCCAGCAGCTTACTTACTCCGGGACAGCACATGAACACTGAAGCTTTCTTT. V usage is TRBV7-2 and J usage is TRBJ1-1; 7 bases line up with TRBD1. The CDR3 totals 18 residues. Germline V gene sequence: CDR1 SGHTA, CDR2 FQGNSA. Losses at the gene ends were 2 bases for V and 0 bases for J; bases not matched to a gene: 12. Looking up the rest from reference TRBV7-2 and TRBJ1-1 gives the full variable domain: GAGVSQSPSNKVTEKGKDVELRCDPISGHTALYWYRQSLGQGLEFLIYFQGNSAPDKSGLPSDRFSAERTGGSVSTLTIQRTQQEDSAVYLCASSLLTPGQHMNTEAFFGQGTRLTVV.

The chain employs TRBV10-1 and TRBJ2-7, with 8 bases fitting TRBD1. The CDR3 is made up of 14 amino acids. The V gene's germline CDR1 is WNHNN and CDR2 SYGVQD (reference sequence). J was trimmed by 1 base and V by 7 bases; bases with no gene match: 6. For the CDR3, the DNA is TGCGCCAGCAAGAGAGACAGGGGTTCCTACGAGCAGTACTTC. Its protein is CASKRDRGSYEQYF.

The rearrangement links TRBV29-1 to TRBJ1-1; 7 positions match TRBD1. Germline V gives CDR1 SQVTM, CDR2 ANQGSEA. V lost 7 bases to trimming and J lost 3 bases; unmatched junction nucleotides: 8. The CDR3 sequence is 13 residues long. The CDR3 DNA reads TGCAGCGCCCAGACAGGGTTTGACACTGAAGCTTTCTTT. It codes for CSAQTGFDTEAFF.

There are a few counts of this clone. The rearrangement links TRBV7-9 to TRBJ2-7; TRBD2 might be the D (5 bases). Trimming removed 8 bases from V and 5 bases from J, with 16 bases in between. Germline CDR1 is SEHNR and CDR2 is FQNEAQ (reference sequence). CDR3 length: 13 residues. Here the CDR3 reads CASSSGLVNEQYF. As DNA, the CDR3 is TGTGCCAGCTCATCGGGGTTGGTTAACGAGCAGTACTTC.

The CDR3 nucleotides are TGTGCCAGTAGTTCGGGACAGGGCTACGAGCAGTACTTC. It translates to CASSSGQGYEQYF. The chain couples TRBV19 to TRBJ2-7, with TRBD1 matching over 9 bases. From germline, CDR1 is LNHDA and CDR2 SQIVND (reference sequence). The CDR3 consists of 13 residues. The V and J ends lost 5 bases and 3 bases, in that order; junction bases with no gene match: 2.

This clone turned up a few times. The chain has TRBV9 and TRBJ1-1; D is possibly TRBD1 (5 bases). Germline loops: CDR1 SGDLS, CDR2 YYNGEE. Trimming took 3 bases from V and 4 from J, leaving 16 bases between them. The CDR3 has 15 amino acids. The CDR3 bases are TGTGCCAGCAGCGCACACTCTTACGGGGGCACTGAAGCTTTCTTT. This encodes CASSAHSYGGTEAFF.

The chain carries TRBV29-1 and TRBJ2-7; TRBD1 matches at 8 bases. This CDR3 comprises 14 residues. V dropped 2 bases and J dropped 3; count of bases not matched to a gene: 6. Per germline, CDR1 SQVTM and CDR2 ANQGSEA. The CDR3 DNA reads TGCAGCGTTGAAAAGACAGGGGACGGCTACGAGCAGTACTTC. Translating it yields CSVEKTGDGYEQYF.

The rearrangement joins TRBV6-5 to TRBJ1-2; 9 bases line up with TRBD1. Trimming removed 5 bases from V and 8 bases from J; junction bases left unmatched: 6. This CDR3 is 13 amino acids long. The germline V gene has CDR1 MNHEY and CDR2 SVGAGI. The CDR3 sequence is CASSAQGARGYTF. The CDR3 DNA reads as TGTGCCAGCAGTGCACAGGGGGCTCGCGGCTACACCTTC.

The chain carries TRBV6-1 and TRBJ2-3; D may be TRBD2 (6 bases). Germline CDR1 is MNHNS and CDR2 is SASEGT. The CDR3 consists of 14 residues. With 11 bases removed from V and 0 bases from J, the gap between germline ends came to 15 bases. This chain's CDR3 is CAASLGGSTDTQYF. The CDR3 region has the DNA TGTGCCGCAAGCTTGGGAGGAAGCACAGATACGCAGTATTTT.

About this clone itself: This specimen includes other DNA sequences encoding the same CDR3. The genes are TRBV5-1 and TRBJ1-2; a weak D match, TRBD1 (6 bases). The germline V and J ends were trimmed by 4 bases and 2 bases, with 12 bases remaining between them. The CDR3 sequence is 14 residues long. Germline CDR1 reads SGHRS; CDR2 reads YFSETQ. The CDR3 DNA reads TGCGCCAGCAGCCTTGGTGGGGGCAACTATGGCTACACCTTC. This gives the protein CASSLGGGNYGYTF.

The chain employs TRBV5-4 and TRBJ2-5; 8 bases match TRBD1. The CDR3 covers 14 residues. In germline, CDR1 is SGHNT, CDR2 YYREEE (reference sequence). Losses at the gene ends were 4 bases for V and 1 base for J; bases not matched to a gene: 3. This chain's CDR3 is CASSPGTGQETQYF. CDR3 coding DNA: TGTGCCAGCAGCCCAGGGACAGGCCAAGAGACCCAGTACTTC.

The genes are TRBV6-6 and TRBJ1-1, with unresolved D. The CDR3 runs 10 residues. The germline gives CDR1 MNHNY, CDR2 SVGAGI (reference sequence). The V end lost 0 bases, the J end lost 12 bases, and 5 bases lay between the germline ends. CDR3: CASSYSETFF. CDR3 sequence (DNA): TGTGCCAGCAGTTACTCGGAGACTTTCTTT.

This clone showed up just a few times. The CDR3 region has the DNA TGTGCCAGCAGCATACAGAATCGCGACGAGCAGTACTTC. Protein sequence: CASSIQNRDEQYF. The chain recombines TRBV9 with TRBJ2-7; D uncertain. CDR1 SGDLS and CDR2 YYNGEE come from the germline V gene. With 4 bases removed from V and 5 bases from J, the gap between germline ends came to 13 bases. This CDR3 comprises 13 residues.

This rearrangement joins TRBV6-1 to TRBJ2-1; tentative D call: TRBD1 (7 bases). The germline CDR1 and CDR2 sequences are MNHNS and SASEGT. This CDR3 spans 15 amino acids. The V and J ends lost 7 bases and 5 bases respectively, with 18 bases between them. As DNA, the CDR3 is TGTGCCAGCACCCCGTGGGCAGGGGGGAACAATGAGCAGTTCTTC. Translation: CASTPWAGGNNEQFF.

This chain links TRBV5-1 with TRBJ1-6; D might be TRBD1 (5 bases). Germline loops: CDR1 SGHRS, CDR2 YFSETQ. The CDR3 runs 15 residues. Between the trimmed V and J ends, which lost 0 bases and 8 bases, there was a span of 12 bases. Here the CDR3 reads CASSLGPGSDSPLHF. DNA of the CDR3: TGCGCCAGCAGCTTGGGTCCAGGGTCCGATTCACCCCTCCACTTT.

Worth noting for this clone: An end of the junction does not agree with germline; a read error may underlie this. V is TRBV7-9 and J is TRBJ2-3; 9 nucleotides agree with TRBD1. CDR1 SEHNR and CDR2 FQNEAQ come from the germline V gene (reference sequence). This CDR3 is 16 amino acids long. The CDR3 nucleotides are TGTTCCAGCAGCTACCGGACAGGGGCTCAACTGGATACGCAGTATTTT. Translation: CSSSYRTGAQLDTQYF. Together with reference TRBV7-9 and TRBJ2-3, the CDR3 gives the full variable domain: DTGVSQNPRHKITKRGQNVTFRCDPISEHNRLYWYRQTLGQGPEFLTYFQNEAQLEKSRLLSDRFSAERPKGSFSTLEIQRTEQGDSAMYLCSSSYRTGAQLDTQYFGPGTRLTVL.

J is TRBJ2-4 and V is TRBV27, with TRBD2 matching over 8 bases. Per germline, CDR1 MNHEY and CDR2 SMNVEV (reference sequence). The CDR3 consists of 17 residues. J gave up 1 base and V 4 bases, and 9 bases lay outside the gene matches. The CDR3 sequence is CASSSPGLAGAKNIQYF. The CDR3 DNA follows: TGTGCCAGCAGTTCCCCAGGGTTAGCGGGGGCCAAAAACATTCAGTACTTC.